This TCR beta chain was retrieved from a study of vaccination and CD4 T cells after COVID-19. V shed 6 bases, J shed 6 bases, and the junction held 10 bases outside the gene matches. The CDR3 covers 15 residues. Germline assignment: CDR1 MNHNS and CDR2 SASEGT. At the Johns Hopkins FTIC core, DNA taken from cultured CD4+ T cells was sequenced by way of the Oncomine TCR Beta short-read assay. Using its own MiXCR run on the PCR reads, TCRdb lists one record per CDR3 protein. The sample carries 12,000 or so distinct CDR3 sequences, 60% recorded once. In the case of this clonotype: The target antigen is unknown.

Treatment specified: approximately nine-day PBMC culture with coronavirus spike peptide pools or control peptides (ViraFEST assay). This sequence originates from a human donor who had recovered from COVID-19. The sample was CD4+ T cells from blood, cultured in vitro. V and J are TRBV6-1 and TRBJ2-3, with 9 bases aligning to TRBD2. This chain's CDR3 is CASRREREARDTQYF. CDR3 DNA sequence: TGTGCCAGCAGGCGGGAGCGGGAGGCCAGGGATACGCAGTATTTT.